This T cell receptor (beta chain) was observed in a study of CD8+CD57+ T cells in acquired aplastic anemia. Trimming took off 1 base at V and 0 bases at J, with 12 bases between the two ends. CDR1 KGHDR and CDR2 SFDVKD come from the germline V gene. This CDR3 is 16 amino acids long. Only patients with CD8+CD57+ cell expansion on flow cytometry were chosen for sequencing. The TCR beta profiling, which covered VDJ combination and CDR3 sequence, was carried out using genomic DNA as the template. TCRdb reprocessed the reads via MiXCR and lists one record per CDR3 protein. The sample lists approximately 220,000 distinct CDR3 sequences, roughly half occurring once.

This clonotype originated in a human donor with aplastic anemia. The sequenced material came from sorted CD4+, CD8+, or CD8+CD57+ T cells (not recorded which) from PBMCs. The chain couples TRBV24-1 to TRBJ2-7; no reliable D call. The CDR3 coding sequence is TGTGCCACCAGTGATTTCTCCGTCGGAAGCTCCTACGAGCAGTACTTC. Translating it yields CATSDFSVGSSYEQYF.